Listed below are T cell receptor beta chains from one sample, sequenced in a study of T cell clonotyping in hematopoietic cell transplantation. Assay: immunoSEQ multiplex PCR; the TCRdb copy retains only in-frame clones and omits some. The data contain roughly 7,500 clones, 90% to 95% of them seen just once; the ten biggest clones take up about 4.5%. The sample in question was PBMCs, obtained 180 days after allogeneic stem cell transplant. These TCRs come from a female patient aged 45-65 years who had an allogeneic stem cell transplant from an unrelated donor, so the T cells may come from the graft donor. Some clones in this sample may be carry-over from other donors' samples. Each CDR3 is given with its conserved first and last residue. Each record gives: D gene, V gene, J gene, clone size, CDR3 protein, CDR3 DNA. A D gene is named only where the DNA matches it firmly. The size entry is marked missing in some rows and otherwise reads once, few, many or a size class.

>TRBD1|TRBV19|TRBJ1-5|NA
CASNRGGQPQHF
TGTGCCAGTAACAGGGGCGGCCAGCCCCAGCATTTT
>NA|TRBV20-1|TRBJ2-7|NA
CSARGTVGQYF
TGCAGTGCTAGAGGGACAGTCGGACAGTACTTC
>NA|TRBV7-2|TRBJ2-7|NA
CASSQRRGSYEQYF
TGTGCCAGCAGCCAACGACGGGGGTCCTACGAGCAGTACTTC
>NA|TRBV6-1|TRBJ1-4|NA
CASRDVGGEKLFF
TGTGCCAGCAGGGATGTCGGTGGGGAAAAACTGTTTTTT
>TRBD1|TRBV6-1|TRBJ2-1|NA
CASSLGQSSYNEQFF
TGTGCCAGCAGTTTGGGACAGAGCTCCTACAATGAGCAGTTCTTC
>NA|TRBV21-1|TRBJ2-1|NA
CASSKVNYNEQFF
TGTGCCAGCAGCAAAGTTAACTACAATGAGCAGTTCTTC
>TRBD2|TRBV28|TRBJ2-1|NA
CASPPPGLVNEQFF
TGTGCCAGCCCCCCCCCGGGACTAGTAAATGAGCAGTTCTTC
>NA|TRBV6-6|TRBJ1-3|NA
CASGAGNTIYF
TGTGCCAGCGGGGCTGGAAACACCATATATTTT
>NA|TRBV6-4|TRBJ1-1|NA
CASSDSNSVEAFF
TGTGCCAGCAGTGACTCGAACAGTGTTGAAGCTTTCTTT
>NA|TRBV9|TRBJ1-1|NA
CATHPREGTEAFF
TGTGCCACACACCCCAGGGAAGGCACTGAAGCTTTCTTT
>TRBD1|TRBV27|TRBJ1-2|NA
CASSLSPQGADGYTF
TGTGCCAGCAGTTTATCCCCCCAGGGGGCGGATGGCTACACCTTC
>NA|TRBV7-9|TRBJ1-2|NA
CASRGAAYGYTF
TGTGCCAGCAGAGGGGCGGCCTATGGCTACACCTTC
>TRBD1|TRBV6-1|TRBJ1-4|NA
CASSTQGAAEKLFF
TGTGCCAGCAGCACCCAGGGGGCTGCTGAAAAACTGTTTTTT
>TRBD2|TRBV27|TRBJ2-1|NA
CASSSAGTSGSLEQFF
TGTGCCAGCAGTTCCGCCGGGACTAGCGGGAGTTTAGAGCAGTTCTTC
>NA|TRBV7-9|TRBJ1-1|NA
CASKNRDNTEAFF
TGTGCCAGCAAAAACCGGGACAACACTGAAGCTTTCTTT
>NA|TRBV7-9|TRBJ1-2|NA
CASSPGGERSWHGYTF
TGTGCCAGCAGCCCTGGAGGGGAAAGGTCATGGCATGGCTACACCTTC
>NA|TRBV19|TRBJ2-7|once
CASSPATYYEQYF
TGTGCCAGTAGCCCCGCGACCTACTACGAGCAGTACTTC
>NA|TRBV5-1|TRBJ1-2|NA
CASSPSPSELEGYTF
TGCGCCAGCAGCCCCTCACCCAGTGAACTGGAAGGCTACACCTTC
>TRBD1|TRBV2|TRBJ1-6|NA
CARRDSYNSPLHF
TGTGCCAGGCGGGACAGCTATAATTCACCCCTCCACTTT
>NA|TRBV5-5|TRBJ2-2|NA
CASSLAPANTGELFF
TGTGCCAGCAGCTTGGCTCCAGCCAACACCGGGGAGCTGTTTTTT
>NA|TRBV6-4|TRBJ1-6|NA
CASRRIGSSYNSPLHF
TGTGCCAGCAGGCGGATCGGGAGCTCCTATAATTCACCCCTCCACTTT
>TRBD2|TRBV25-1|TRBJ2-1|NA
CASSGGALAGLEQFF
TGTGCCAGCAGTGGTGGGGCACTAGCGGGACTGGAGCAGTTCTTC
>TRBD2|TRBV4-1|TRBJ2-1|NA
CASSPSGRADNEQFF
TGCGCCAGCAGCCCTAGCGGGAGGGCCGACAATGAGCAGTTCTTC
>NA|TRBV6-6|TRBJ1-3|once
CASSPSDRWDTIYF
TGTGCCAGCAGTCCTTCTGACAGGTGGGACACCATATATTTT
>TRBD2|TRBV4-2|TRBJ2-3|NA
CASSQLSGSVSSPDTQYF
TGTGCCAGCAGCCAGTTGAGCGGGAGCGTCTCCTCCCCGGATACGCAGTATTTT
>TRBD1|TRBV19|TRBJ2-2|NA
CASRKTGGRTGELFF
TGTGCCAGTCGGAAGACAGGGGGCAGAACCGGGGAGCTGTTTTTT
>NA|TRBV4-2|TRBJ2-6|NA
CASSQVGDGSGANVLTF
TGTGCCAGCAGCCAAGTAGGGGATGGCTCTGGGGCCAACGTCCTGACTTTC
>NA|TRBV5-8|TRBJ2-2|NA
CASSETVHSANTGELFF
TGTGCCAGCAGCGAGACGGTACATTCAGCGAACACCGGGGAGCTGTTTTTT
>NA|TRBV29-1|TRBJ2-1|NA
CSVVLAAHNEQFF
TGCAGCGTTGTACTTGCAGCGCACAATGAGCAGTTCTTC
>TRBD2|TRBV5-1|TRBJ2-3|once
CASTDLAGVGSDTQYF
TGCGCCAGCACAGATCTAGCGGGAGTCGGGTCAGATACGCAGTATTTT
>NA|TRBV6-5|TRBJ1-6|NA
CASNYRAGNSPLHF
TGTGCCAGCAACTACAGGGCTGGGAATTCACCCCTCCACTTT
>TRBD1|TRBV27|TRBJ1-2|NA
CASSSFGGGNIYGYTF
TGTGCCAGCAGTTCCTTTGGAGGGGGCAATATCTATGGCTACACCTTC
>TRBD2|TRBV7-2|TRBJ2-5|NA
CASSQRGGVGQETQYF
TGTGCCAGCTCGCAGCGGGGGGGCGTGGGCCAAGAGACCCAGTACTTC
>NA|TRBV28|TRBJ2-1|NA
CASSYIQGYEQFF
TGTGCCAGCAGTTACATACAGGGTTATGAGCAGTTCTTC
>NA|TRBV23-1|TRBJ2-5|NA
CASSQFVTASRTQYF
TGCGCCAGCAGTCAATTCGTAACAGCCTCTAGGACCCAGTACTTC
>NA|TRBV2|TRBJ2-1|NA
CASSEASQGGEQFF
TGTGCCAGCAGTGAAGCATCACAGGGAGGTGAGCAGTTCTTC
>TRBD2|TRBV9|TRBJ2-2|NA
CASSKPGTTSRTGELFF
TGTGCCAGCAGCAAGCCCGGGACTACCTCGAGGACCGGGGAGCTGTTTTTT
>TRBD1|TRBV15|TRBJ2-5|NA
CATSRDQGAGETQYF
TGTGCCACCAGCAGAGATCAGGGGGCGGGAGAGACCCAGTACTTC
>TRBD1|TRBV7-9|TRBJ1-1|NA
CASSLTGGTEAFF
TGTGCCAGCAGCTTAACAGGGGGAACTGAAGCTTTCTTT
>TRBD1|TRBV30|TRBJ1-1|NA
CAWSVGTGWTEAFF
TGTGCCTGGAGTGTCGGGACAGGGTGGACTGAAGCTTTCTTT
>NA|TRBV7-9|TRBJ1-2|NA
CASSLALTGASYGYTF
TGTGCCAGCAGCTTAGCCCTGACAGGAGCGAGCTATGGCTACACCTTC
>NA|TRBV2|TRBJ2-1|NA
CASRLNVYNEQFF
TGTGCCAGCAGACTAAACGTCTACAATGAGCAGTTCTTC
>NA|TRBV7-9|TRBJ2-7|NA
CASSPTVGPFLTYEQYF
TGTGCCAGCAGCCCTACTGTTGGACCTTTTTTAACCTACGAGCAGTACTTC
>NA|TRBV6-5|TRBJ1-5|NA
CASSYSGQGGQPQHF
TGTGCCAGCAGTTACTCGGGGCAGGGCGGACAGCCCCAGCATTTT
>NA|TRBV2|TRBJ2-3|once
CASSRGVQGTQYF
TGTGCCAGCAGTCGGGGCGTACAGGGTACGCAGTATTTT
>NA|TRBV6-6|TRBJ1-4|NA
CASRLQGGNDRLFF
TGTGCCAGCAGACTACAGGGTGGCAATGATAGACTGTTTTTT
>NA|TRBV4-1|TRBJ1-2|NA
CASSPGAEGYTF
TGCGCCAGCAGCCCCGGGGCTGAAGGCTACACCTTC